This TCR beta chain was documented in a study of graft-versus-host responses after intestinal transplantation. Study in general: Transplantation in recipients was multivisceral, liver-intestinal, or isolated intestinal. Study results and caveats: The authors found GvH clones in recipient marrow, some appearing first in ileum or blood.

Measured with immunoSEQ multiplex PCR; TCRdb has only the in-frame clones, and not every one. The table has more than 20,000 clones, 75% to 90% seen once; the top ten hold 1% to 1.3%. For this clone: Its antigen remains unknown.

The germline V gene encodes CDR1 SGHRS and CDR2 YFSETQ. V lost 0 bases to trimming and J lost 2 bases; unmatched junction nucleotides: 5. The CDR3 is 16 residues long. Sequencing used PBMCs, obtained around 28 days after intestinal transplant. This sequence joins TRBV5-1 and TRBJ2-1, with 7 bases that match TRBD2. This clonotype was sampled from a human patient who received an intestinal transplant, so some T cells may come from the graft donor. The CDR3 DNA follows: TGCGCCAGCAGCTTGGTTGCGGGACTACCCTACAATGAGCAGTTCTTC. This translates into CASSLVAGLPYNEQFF. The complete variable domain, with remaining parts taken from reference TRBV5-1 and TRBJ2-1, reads KAGVTQTPRYLIKTRGQQVTLSCSPISGHRSVSWYQQTPGQGLQFLFEYFSETQRNKGNFPGRFSGRQFSNSRSEMNVSTLELGDSALYLCASSLVAGLPYNEQFFGPGTRLTVL.